This TCR beta chain came from a study of shared clonotypes between healthy human individuals. The wider study: Donors consisted of two women and a few men between 18 and 49.

Germline V gene lookup returns CDR1 MNHEY and CDR2 SVGAGI. V lost 0 bases to trimming and J lost 6 bases, with 18 bases between them. The CDR3 covers 16 residues. The split of CD4+ cells yielded CD45RA+ naive and CD45RA-negative memory subsets. The protocol was immunoSEQ multiplex PCR, while the TCRdb copy is restricted to in-frame clones and leaves out a portion. The sample consists of about 1 million clones, roughly 80% of them appearing once. The sequence derives from a young man in good health. The rearrangement uses TRBV6-5 and TRBJ2-7; TRBD2 is a possible D gene (5 bases). The sample taken for sequencing was memory CD4+ T cells sorted from blood. Subset of the sample: CD45RA-negative fraction. This CDR3 is CASSYSRVTSGSEQYF. The CDR3 DNA reads TGTGCCAGCAGTTACTCTCGGGTTACAAGCGGTTCCGAGCAGTACTTC.